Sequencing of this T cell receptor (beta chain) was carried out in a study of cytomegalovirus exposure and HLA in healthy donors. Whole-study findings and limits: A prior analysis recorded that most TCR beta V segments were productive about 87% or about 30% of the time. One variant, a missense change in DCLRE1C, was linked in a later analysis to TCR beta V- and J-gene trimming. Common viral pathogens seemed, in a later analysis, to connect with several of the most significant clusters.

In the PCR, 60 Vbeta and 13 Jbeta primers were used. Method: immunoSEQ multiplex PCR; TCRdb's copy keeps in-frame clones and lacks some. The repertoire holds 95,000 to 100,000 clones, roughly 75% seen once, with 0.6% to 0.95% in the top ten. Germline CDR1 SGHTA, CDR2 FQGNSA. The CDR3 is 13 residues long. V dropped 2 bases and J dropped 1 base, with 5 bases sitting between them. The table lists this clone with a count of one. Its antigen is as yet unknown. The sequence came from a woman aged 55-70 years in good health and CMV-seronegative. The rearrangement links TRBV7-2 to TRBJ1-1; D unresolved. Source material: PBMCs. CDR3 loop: CASSLSGNTEAFF. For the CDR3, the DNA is TGTGCCAGCAGCTTATCCGGGAACACTGAAGCTTTCTTT.